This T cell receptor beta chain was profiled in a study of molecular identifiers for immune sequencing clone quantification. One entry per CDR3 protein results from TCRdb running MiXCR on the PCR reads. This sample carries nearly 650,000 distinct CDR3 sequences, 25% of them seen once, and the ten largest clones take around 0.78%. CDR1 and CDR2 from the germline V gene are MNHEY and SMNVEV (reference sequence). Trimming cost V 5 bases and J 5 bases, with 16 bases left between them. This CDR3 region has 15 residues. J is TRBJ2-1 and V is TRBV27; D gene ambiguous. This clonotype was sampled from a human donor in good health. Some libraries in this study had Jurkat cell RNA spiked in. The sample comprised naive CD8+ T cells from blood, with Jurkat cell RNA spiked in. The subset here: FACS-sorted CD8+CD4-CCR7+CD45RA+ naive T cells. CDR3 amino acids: CASSPQWAPDNEQFF. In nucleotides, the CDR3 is TGTGCCAGCAGTCCCCAATGGGCCCCCGACAATGAGCAGTTCTTC.